What follows are 30 T cell receptor beta chains derived from one specimen sequenced in a study of T cells in Graves' hyperthyroidism and ophthalmopathy. TCR beta CDR3 sequences were amplified from RNA transcripts. A set of HTBI primers served as the primers for a first-round RT-PCR of the TCR CDR3. Using its own MiXCR run on the multiplex PCR reads, TCRdb lists one record per CDR3 protein. The table lists roughly 650,000 distinct CDR3 sequences, roughly 16% of them singletons. Sequencing input: blood. These TCRs come from a woman in her thirties or forties with Graves' ophthalmopathy.

To note about this clonotype: The junction departs from the called germline gene at one end, perhaps through a read error. The chain links TRBV5-1 to TRBJ2-3; TRBD2 is a possible D gene (5 bases). CDR1 is SGHRS, CDR2 YFSETQ, per germline. The length of the CDR3 is 15 residues. CDR3 loop: CASSRRTESIDTQYF. DNA for the CDR3: TGCGCCAGCAGCCGGAGGACGGAAAGCATAGATACGCAGTATTTT.

This clonotype was seen only a few times. The chain joins TRBV4-1 to TRBJ2-7; the match to TRBD2 covers 10 bases. Germline V gene lookup returns CDR1 MGHRA and CDR2 YSYEKL. The CDR3 runs to 14 residues. The ends lost 2 bases at V and 6 bases at J; junction bases unmatched: 4. The CDR3: CASSQIAGGGEQYF. The CDR3 nucleotides are TGCGCCAGCAGCCAAATAGCGGGGGGTGGCGAGCAGTACTTC.

The sample holds many counts of this clonotype. This chain uses TRBV20-1 with TRBJ2-4, with 12 bases that match TRBD1. V was pared by 2 bases and J by 3 bases, with 11 bases of the junction left unmatched. CDR1 DFQATT and CDR2 SNEGSKA come from the germline V gene (reference sequence). This CDR3 spans 18 amino acids. CDR3 amino acids: CSARTGTGGASGKNIQYF. The CDR3 region has the DNA TGCAGTGCTAGAACCGGGACAGGGGGCGCTTCAGGCAAAAACATTCAGTACTTC.

This clonotype came up a few times. The chain recombines TRBV29-1 with TRBJ2-5; tentative D call: TRBD2 (6 bases). V was clipped by 8 bases and J by 5 bases, with 15 bases between them. Germline lookup yields CDR1 SQVTM and CDR2 ANQGSEA. The length of the CDR3 is 12 residues. The CDR3 DNA follows: TGCAGCTTCCTATCTGGAGGGGAGACCCAGTACTTC. Residues: CSFLSGGETQYF.

The chain is built from TRBV3-1 and TRBJ2-7; 9 bases align to TRBD2. After removal of 0 bases from V and 7 bases from J, the junction contained 7 bases not matched to a gene. The CDR3 extends over 15 amino acids. Germline V lookup: CDR1 LGHDT, CDR2 YNNKEL (reference sequence). The CDR3 sequence: CASSQDWLAGREQYF. Written as DNA, the CDR3 is TGTGCCAGCAGCCAAGATTGGCTAGCGGGACGAGAGCAGTACTTC.

This clonotype was counted many times. This chain links TRBV2 with TRBJ1-5; D not certain. CDR3 length equals 16 residues. Trimming left V 3 bases short and J 0 bases short, with 12 bases between. Germline loops: CDR1 SNHLY, CDR2 FYNNEI. This CDR3 reads CASSDFGGYSNQPQHF. The CDR3 DNA sequence: TGTGCCAGCAGTGATTTTGGCGGATATAGCAATCAGCCCCAGCATTTT.

This clonotype came up many times. This sequence joins TRBV11-2 and TRBJ1-4; D unclear. CDR1 is SGHAT and CDR2 is FQNNGV in the germline V gene. The CDR3 contains 14 residues. V lost 5 bases and J 6 bases, leaving 13 bases between the germline ends. The DNA of the CDR3 is TGTGCCAGCAGCCCCCAGGAGTTTCATGAAAAACTGTTTTTT. Encoded protein: CASSPQEFHEKLFF.

In its sample, this clonotype was seen many times. The V gene is TRBV29-1, the J gene TRBJ1-1, with 8 bases lining up with TRBD1. Germline CDR1 and CDR2: SQVTM and ANQGSEA. V lost 6 bases and J lost 1; bases outside the gene matches: 7. This CDR3 is 14 amino acids long. CDR3 DNA: TGCAGCGTCGTTAGACAGGGGCCGAACACTGAAGCTTTCTTT. Protein product: CSVVRQGPNTEAFF.

At least ten counts were recorded for this clonotype. The chain joins TRBV5-1 to TRBJ1-1, with unresolved D. This CDR3 contains 14 residues. From germline, CDR1 is SGHRS and CDR2 YFSETQ. V gave up 2 bases and J gave up 2 bases, with 10 bases separating them. The CDR3 sequence is CASSFGTSNTEAFF. CDR3 in DNA: TGCGCCAGCAGCTTTGGTACGAGTAACACTGAAGCTTTCTTT.

This clonotype occurred a few times. The chain uses TRBV12-3 or TRBV12-4 and TRBJ1-2; TRBD1 matches at 9 bases. The trim removed 3 bases at V and 7 bases at J, leaving 6 bases unmatched. The CDR3 has 14 amino acids. In DNA form, the CDR3 reads TGTGCCAGCAGTTTTGGGACAGGGTGGGGTGGCTACACCTTC. It specifies CASSFGTGWGGYTF.

J is TRBJ1-1 and V is TRBV18; possibly TRBD1 for D (5 bases). Trimming shortened V by 5 bases and J by 1 base, and 11 bases separated the two germline ends. Germline CDR1 KGHSH, CDR2 LQKENI. The CDR3 length is 14 residues. Here the CDR3 reads CASSGTGANTEAFF. Written as DNA, the CDR3 is TGTGCCAGCTCAGGGACCGGGGCGAACACTGAAGCTTTCTTT. Variable domain in full (rest from reference TRBV18 and TRBJ1-1): NAGVMQNPRHLVRRRGQEARLRCSPMKGHSHVYWYRQLPEEGLKFMVYLQKENIIDESGMPKERFSAEFPKEGPSILRIQQVVRGDSAAYFCASSGTGANTEAFFGQGTRLTVV.

This clonotype was seen a handful of times. V usage is TRBV6-1 and J usage is TRBJ1-2; D remains unclear. V gave up 4 bases and J gave up 6 bases, with 12 bases separating them. Germline loops: CDR1 MNHNS, CDR2 SASEGT. The CDR3 runs to 13 residues. The CDR3 DNA is TGTGCCAGCAGTGCGGAGACAACTAATGGCTACACCTTC. Residues: CASSAETTNGYTF.

In its sample, this clonotype was seen a few times. The V call is TRBV2, the J call TRBJ2-5; D gene uncertain. The germline V gene encodes CDR1 SNHLY and CDR2 FYNNEI. V gave up 6 bases and J gave up 3 bases, with 11 bases separating them. The CDR3 is made up of 13 amino acids. DNA of the CDR3: TGTGCCAGCAGGGCTCTTGACAAAGAGACCCAGTACTTC. This encodes CASRALDKETQYF.

The V call is TRBV4-2, the J call TRBJ2-7; the match to TRBD2 covers 7 bases. CDR1 is LGHNA, CDR2 YNFKEQ, per germline. The CDR3 contains 16 residues. Trimming removed 0 bases from V and 3 bases from J; junction bases left unmatched: 8. The CDR3 loop is CASSQDLSGTNYEQYF. As DNA, the CDR3 is TGTGCCAGCAGCCAAGATTTGAGCGGGACCAACTACGAGCAGTACTTC.

The sample holds a few counts of this clonotype. J is TRBJ2-3 and V is TRBV20-1; 11 positions match TRBD1. Trimming at V came to 3 bases and at J to 5 bases, leaving 7 bases not matched to a gene. The CDR3 runs 15 residues. CDR1 and CDR2 from the germline V gene are DFQATT and SNEGSKA (reference sequence). The CDR3 is CSARDPGQGEDTQYF. In DNA form, the CDR3 reads TGCAGTGCTAGGGACCCGGGACAGGGGGAAGATACGCAGTATTTT.

This clonotype was counted between two and nine times. A read error is possible here, since a much larger clone lies one base away. The rearrangement joins TRBV2 to TRBJ1-5, with D uncertain. Germline loops: CDR1 SNHLY, CDR2 FYNNEI. The CDR3 runs 13 residues. CDR3 DNA sequence: TGTGCCAGCAGTGAGGATAGCAATCGGCCCCAGCATTTT. Encoded protein: CASSEDSNRPQHF.

This clonotype occurred a few times. The rearrangement uses TRBV3-1 and TRBJ2-6, with D maybe TRBD2 (6 bases). Germline CDR1 LGHDT, CDR2 YNNKEL (reference sequence). The CDR3 is 18 amino acids. Trimming pared 4 bases from V and 0 bases from J, leaving 16 bases between. The CDR3 reads CASSPRWRAVSGANVLTF. In DNA form, the CDR3 reads TGTGCCAGCAGCCCGAGGTGGAGGGCCGTCTCTGGGGCCAACGTCCTGACTTTC. The full variable domain, with the rest looked up from reference TRBV3-1 and TRBJ2-6, is DTAVSQTPKYLVTQMGNDKSIKCEQNLGHDTMYWYKQDSKKFLKIMFSYNNKELIINETVPNRFSPKSPDKAHLNLHINSLELGDSAVYFCASSPRWRAVSGANVLTFGAGSRLTVL.

This clonotype was observed many times. The rearrangement joins TRBV5-1 to TRBJ1-1; 7 bases align to TRBD1. V shed 3 bases, J shed 0 bases, and the junction held 8 bases outside the gene matches. The CDR3 extends over 16 amino acids. In germline, CDR1 is SGHRS, CDR2 YFSETQ. CDR3 loop: CASSSRDSDMNTEAFF. The CDR3 DNA follows: TGCGCCAGCAGCTCCCGGGACAGCGATATGAACACTGAAGCTTTCTTT.

There are many counts of this clonotype. Relative to the germline gene, one junction end is altered; a read error may explain this. The chain couples TRBV5-1 to TRBJ2-1; D perhaps matches TRBD2 (5 bases). Germline values: CDR1 SGHRS, CDR2 YFSETQ. The CDR3 runs to 13 residues. This CDR3 reads CASSLRGRDEQFF. DNA of the CDR3: TGTGCCAGCAGCTTAAGAGGGAGAGATGAGCAGTTCTTC.

This clonotype was counted ten times or more. The V and J genes are TRBV11-2 and TRBJ2-7, with D tentatively TRBD2 (6 bases). This CDR3 has 17 residues. The germline V and J ends were trimmed by 1 base and 7 bases, with 23 bases remaining between them. The V gene's germline CDR1 is SGHAT and CDR2 FQNNGV. DNA for the CDR3: TGTGCCAGCAGCTTAGGGCCCCGGGACTCATACCGCGGGGAGCAGTACTTC. Residues: CASSLGPRDSYRGEQYF.

As for this clonotype: A far larger clone differs by one base, so this is likely a read error. The V call is TRBV2, the J call TRBJ1-1, with a tentative D call TRBD1 (6 bases). The CDR3 extends over 13 amino acids. Germline CDR1 and CDR2: SNHLY and FYNNEI. The CDR3 nucleotides are TGTACCAGCAGTAGGGAGGGGGGCACTGAAGCTTTCTTT. Its protein is CTSSREGGTEAFF.

The chain employs TRBV6-1 and TRBJ2-4; D is unresolved. Trimming stripped 1 base from V and 7 bases from J, with 14 bases between. Per the germline V gene, CDR1 is MNHNS and CDR2 is SASEGT. The CDR3 consists of 15 residues. Written as DNA, the CDR3 is TGTGCCAGCAGTGAAGACGCGCGCCGTTGGAACATTCAGTACTTC. Its translation: CASSEDARRWNIQYF.

The chain links TRBV6-1 to TRBJ2-1; 12 bases map to TRBD1. The V gene's germline CDR1 is MNHNS and CDR2 SASEGT. The V gene end was trimmed by 10 bases and the J gene end by 4 bases; junction bases not matched to a gene: 8. The CDR3 is 15 amino acids. CDR3 in amino acids: CATHRGQGAYNEQFF. The CDR3 nucleotides read TGTGCCACCCATAGGGGACAGGGGGCTTACAATGAGCAGTTCTTC.

The table lists this clonotype with many counts. This sequence joins TRBV19 and TRBJ1-5; D ambiguous. Trimming took 3 bases from V and 7 from J, leaving 13 bases between them. CDR1 and CDR2 (germline): LNHDA, SQIVND (reference sequence). This CDR3 spans 14 amino acids. Here the CDR3 reads CASSISGEGQPQHF. The CDR3 bases are TGTGCCAGTAGTATTAGCGGGGAAGGGCAGCCCCAGCATTTT.

This clonotype has just a few counts. V usage is TRBV20-1 and J usage is TRBJ1-4, with D possibly being TRBD1 (6 bases). Trimming cost V 3 bases and J 0 bases, with 8 bases left between them. Germline CDR1 DFQATT, CDR2 SNEGSKA (reference sequence). The CDR3 is 14 amino acids. This CDR3 reads CSARDSTTNEKLFF. CDR3 sequence (DNA): TGCAGTGCTAGGGACAGCACAACTAATGAAAAACTGTTTTTT.

This clonotype was counted many times. The CDR3 nucleotides read TGCAGCGTTGAAGATCGGGGGACAGACTCCGAGCAGTACTTC. Residues: CSVEDRGTDSEQYF. This chain uses TRBV29-1 with TRBJ2-7; D possibly corresponds to TRBD1 (7 bases). Per germline, CDR1 SQVTM and CDR2 ANQGSEA. Deletions cut 0 bases from V and 6 bases from J, with 15 bases between. The CDR3 is 14 residues long.

This clonotype occurred many times. The genes are TRBV6-1 and TRBJ2-5, with a tentative D call TRBD1 (5 bases). The germline gives CDR1 MNHNS, CDR2 SASEGT. The V end lost 3 bases, the J end lost 5 bases, and 16 bases lay between the germline ends. CDR3 length equals 15 residues. As DNA, the CDR3 is TGTGCCAGCAGTGAGGGGCCCCAAGGGCCGGAGACCCAGTACTTC. This encodes CASSEGPQGPETQYF.

This clonotype was recorded at least ten times. The chain recombines TRBV18 with TRBJ2-1, with D unresolved. Trimming stripped 1 base from V and 8 bases from J, with 15 bases between. CDR1 and CDR2 from the germline V gene are KGHSH and LQKENI. The CDR3 spans 15 residues. CDR3 protein: CASSPLPDARDEQFF. CDR3 DNA: TGTGCCAGCTCACCACTGCCGGACGCTCGCGATGAGCAGTTCTTC.

This chain links TRBV4-2 with TRBJ2-1; possibly TRBD2 for D (7 bases). Per germline, CDR1 LGHNA and CDR2 YNFKEQ. This CDR3 is built from 17 residues. V lost 4 bases and J lost 2, with 18 bases in between. The CDR3 region has the DNA TGTGCCAGCAGCCCTGGGGGGGCGGTGAGCCCCTACAATGAGCAGTTCTTC. Amino acids: CASSPGGAVSPYNEQFF.

The V call is TRBV6-4, the J call TRBJ2-5; D not resolved. This CDR3 is 16 amino acids long. Germline V gene data show CDR1 as MRHNA and CDR2 as SNTAGT. V was cut by 6 bases and J by 5 bases, with 22 bases left in between. Here the CDR3 reads CASRHSKIPTSETQYF. The CDR3 DNA sequence: TGTGCCAGCAGGCATTCAAAGATCCCGACCTCCGAGACCCAGTACTTC.